The present TCR beta chain was sequenced within a study of Ad26.COV2.S vaccination and SARS-CoV-2 variants. Across the study: Ad26.COV2.S given intramuscularly, once or twice 56 days apart. Study results and limitations: Responses of T cells in total may have been underestimated by the TCR breadth and depth analyses.

Documented treatment: approximately 18 received Ad26.COV2.S at low or high dose, single or two shots; 5 received placebo; per-sample allocation not given. The samples were gathered on day 63 after the first injection of vaccine or placebo. Of note for this clone: Its antigen is undetermined. The sample carries other DNA sequences with the same CDR3.

The repertoire was sequenced with immunoSEQ multiplex PCR; TCRdb's copy has only in-frame clones and lacks some. The repertoire holds 350,000 to 500,000 clones, roughly 88% seen once, with around 3.6% in the top ten. The sample consisted of peripheral blood, taken in a trial of Ad26.COV2.S vaccine versus placebo. This sequence originates from a person between 18 and 65 years old who received the Ad26.COV2.S COVID-19 vaccine or a placebo.

DNA for the CDR3: TGCGCCAGCAGCTTGGGAATCTACAATGAGCAGTTCTTC. Its protein is CASSLGIYNEQFF. This chain joins TRBV5-1 and TRBJ2-1, with no clear D. The V end lost 0 bases, the J end lost 3 bases, and 4 bases lay between the germline ends. CDR1 is SGHRS and CDR2 is YFSETQ in the germline V gene. The CDR3 runs 13 residues.